This is a list of T cell receptor beta chains from one sample in a study of T cell responses to AZD1222 COVID-19 vaccine. Sequencing was performed with immunoSEQ multiplex PCR; in TCRdb, only in-frame clones are kept and a portion is missing. The repertoire consists of about 180,000 clones, with about nine tenths occurring once and the leading ten covering roughly 1.6%. The sample here was peripheral blood, taken on day 0 of AZD1222 vaccination. The receptors stem from an adult in good health. Each CDR3 is given with its conserved first and last residue. D genes are given only for firm matches. Rows may omit the clone size; those that give it use once, few, many or a size class.

clone size: once
J gene: TRBJ1-1
V gene: TRBV7-3
D gene: .
CDR3 DNA: TGTGCCAGCAGCCCGTCAGTGAACACTGAAGCTTTCTTT
CDR3 protein: CASSPSVNTEAFF

clone size: .
J gene: TRBJ1-5
V gene: TRBV30
D gene: TRBD1
CDR3 DNA: TGTGCCTGGAGTACCCCCAGGACAGGGGCGGGCAATCAGCCCCAGCATTTT
CDR3 protein: CAWSTPRTGAGNQPQHF

clone size: .
J gene: TRBJ1-1
V gene: TRBV7-9
D gene: .
CDR3 DNA: TGTGCCAGCAGCTTGACGGGTGTCGCTGAAGCTTTCTTT
CDR3 protein: CASSLTGVAEAFF

clone size: .
J gene: TRBJ1-6
V gene: TRBV6-5
D gene: TRBD1
CDR3 DNA: TGTGCCAGCAGAGGACAGGGTGGTTATTCACCCCTCCACTTT
CDR3 protein: CASRGQGGYSPLHF

clone size: .
J gene: TRBJ2-7
V gene: TRBV2
D gene: TRBD1
CDR3 DNA: TGTGCCAGCAGGCGTCGACAGGGTATGAAGTCGTACGAGCAGTACTTC
CDR3 protein: CASRRRQGMKSYEQYF

clone size: .
J gene: TRBJ2-7
V gene: TRBV9
D gene: TRBD2
CDR3 DNA: TGTGCCAGCAGCGTAGCTCCGGGACTAGCGGGGGCCTCCTACGAGCAGTACTTC
CDR3 protein: CASSVAPGLAGASYEQYF

clone size: .
J gene: TRBJ1-2
V gene: TRBV4-1
D gene: TRBD1
CDR3 DNA: TGCGCCAGCAGCCAAGCCAACAGGGGGCTGGATGGCTACACCTTC
CDR3 protein: CASSQANRGLDGYTF

clone size: .
J gene: TRBJ2-5
V gene: TRBV6-5
D gene: .
CDR3 DNA: TGTGCCAGCAGTTACTCCGAAGCGTTGGGGCAAGAGACCCAGTACTTC
CDR3 protein: CASSYSEALGQETQYF

clone size: .
J gene: TRBJ1-6
V gene: TRBV11-2
D gene: .
CDR3 DNA: TGTGCCAGCAGCTCCGTATTGGGGGGGTATAATTCACCCCTCCACTTT
CDR3 protein: CASSSVLGGYNSPLHF

clone size: .
J gene: TRBJ1-3
V gene: TRBV18
D gene: .
CDR3 DNA: TGTGCCAGCTCACAGTCGGACGGGACGCCTGGAAACACCATATATTTT
CDR3 protein: CASSQSDGTPGNTIYF

clone size: .
J gene: TRBJ2-1
V gene: TRBV18
D gene: TRBD2
CDR3 DNA: TGTGCCAGCTCACCAAGGCTAGCGGGGGGGCTGGGCAATGAGCAGTTCTTC
CDR3 protein: CASSPRLAGGLGNEQFF

clone size: .
J gene: TRBJ1-5
V gene: TRBV6-6
D gene: .
CDR3 DNA: TGTGCCAGCAGTCTAGGCGTGGGCAGCTCTGCTAATCAGCCCCAGCATTTT
CDR3 protein: CASSLGVGSSANQPQHF

clone size: few
J gene: TRBJ2-5
V gene: TRBV28
D gene: .
CDR3 DNA: TGTGCCAGCAGCTCTCGGGAAATCGGGGAGACCCAGTACTTC
CDR3 protein: CASSSREIGETQYF

clone size: .
J gene: TRBJ1-2
V gene: TRBV7-9
D gene: .
CDR3 DNA: TGTGCCAGCAGCCGAACCGGGGGGACTGGCTACACCTTC
CDR3 protein: CASSRTGGTGYTF

clone size: .
J gene: TRBJ1-2
V gene: TRBV7-2
D gene: .
CDR3 DNA: TGTGCCAGCAGCTTAGAAAGGGTGAACTATGGCTACACCTTC
CDR3 protein: CASSLERVNYGYTF

clone size: .
J gene: TRBJ1-1
V gene: TRBV13
D gene: TRBD1
CDR3 DNA: TGTGCCAGCAGCCTCACGACAGGGGTGAACACTGAAGCTTTCTTT
CDR3 protein: CASSLTTGVNTEAFF

clone size: .
J gene: TRBJ1-1
V gene: TRBV25-1
D gene: .
CDR3 DNA: TGTGCCAGCAGTTCAAGCTTGGGCAGGGGAGAAACGGCTGAAGCTTTCTTT
CDR3 protein: CASSSSLGRGETAEAFF

clone size: .
J gene: TRBJ2-2
V gene: TRBV5-1
D gene: .
CDR3 DNA: TGCGCCAGCAGCTTGCTAGCGAGGAACACCGGGGAGCTGTTTTTT
CDR3 protein: CASSLLARNTGELFF

clone size: .
J gene: TRBJ1-3
V gene: TRBV6-5
D gene: .
CDR3 DNA: TGTGCCAGCAGTACGGGGGGCTCTGGAAACACCATATATTTT
CDR3 protein: CASSTGGSGNTIYF

clone size: .
J gene: TRBJ2-1
V gene: TRBV7-2
D gene: .
CDR3 DNA: TGTGCCAGCAGCTTTTGGGCAATAATCAATGAGCAGTTCTTC
CDR3 protein: CASSFWAIINEQFF

clone size: once
J gene: TRBJ2-1
V gene: TRBV25-1
D gene: TRBD2
CDR3 DNA: TGTGCCAGCAGGGGATACCTTTACGGGACTAGCGGGGCTAATGAGCAGTTCTTC
CDR3 protein: CASRGYLYGTSGANEQFF

clone size: .
J gene: TRBJ1-2
V gene: TRBV7-2
D gene: .
CDR3 DNA: TGTGCCAGCAGCTCACCGGTTAGGGGGGGCGATGGCTACACCTTC
CDR3 protein: CASSSPVRGGDGYTF

clone size: .
J gene: TRBJ2-1
V gene: TRBV27
D gene: .
CDR3 DNA: TGTGCCAGCAGTCAAACAGGGAGATATGAGCAGTTCTTC
CDR3 protein: CASSQTGRYEQFF

clone size: once
J gene: TRBJ2-7
V gene: TRBV28
D gene: .
CDR3 DNA: TGTGCCAGCAGTTTACCCGTCCGGAGTTACGAGCAGTACTTC
CDR3 protein: CASSLPVRSYEQYF

clone size: .
J gene: TRBJ2-7
V gene: TRBV10-3
D gene: TRBD2
CDR3 DNA: TGTGCCATCAGGGGGCAGGGAGGGACCGAGCAGTACTTC
CDR3 protein: CAIRGQGGTEQYF

clone size: .
J gene: TRBJ1-2
V gene: TRBV21-1
D gene: .
CDR3 DNA: TGTGCCAGCAGCGTCAGGAATGGCTACACCTTC
CDR3 protein: CASSVRNGYTF

clone size: .
J gene: TRBJ2-2
V gene: TRBV4-1
D gene: .
CDR3 DNA: TGCGCCAGCAGCCAAGAATGGGCCGGGGAGCTGTTTTTT
CDR3 protein: CASSQEWAGELFF

clone size: few
J gene: TRBJ1-2
V gene: TRBV6-5
D gene: .
CDR3 DNA: TGTGCCAGCGATCAACAGACAGCGAGCTATGGCTACACCTTC
CDR3 protein: CASDQQTASYGYTF

clone size: .
J gene: TRBJ1-2
V gene: TRBV27
D gene: TRBD1
CDR3 DNA: TGTGCCAGCAGGTGGACAGGCGGAGGTAACTATGGCTACACCTTC
CDR3 protein: CASRWTGGGNYGYTF

clone size: few
J gene: TRBJ1-6
V gene: TRBV5-4
D gene: .
CDR3 DNA: TGTGCCAGCAGCCGCGGGAATAACCAGATGAATAATTCACCCCTCCACTTT
CDR3 protein: CASSRGNNQMNNSPLHF

clone size: .
J gene: TRBJ2-5
V gene: TRBV27
D gene: TRBD2
CDR3 DNA: TGTGCCAGCGGACGGGGGGAAGAGACCCAGTACTTC
CDR3 protein: CASGRGEETQYF

clone size: .
J gene: TRBJ2-2
V gene: TRBV10-3
D gene: TRBD1
CDR3 DNA: TGTGCCAACAGGGGACAGGCCGAGGGGGAGCTGTTTTTT
CDR3 protein: CANRGQAEGELFF

clone size: .
J gene: TRBJ2-7
V gene: TRBV5-4
D gene: .
CDR3 DNA: TGTGCCAGCAGCTCGGGACATGTGAACGAGCAGTACTTC
CDR3 protein: CASSSGHVNEQYF

clone size: .
J gene: TRBJ2-1
V gene: TRBV4-3
D gene: TRBD2
CDR3 DNA: TGCGCCAGCAGCCAAGATGCTAGCGGGGGGGAAAGAGCTGACAATGAGCAGTTCTTC
CDR3 protein: CASSQDASGGERADNEQFF

clone size: .
J gene: TRBJ2-3
V gene: TRBV15
D gene: .
CDR3 DNA: TGTGCCACCAGCAGAGATCAGGTCACAGATACGCAGTATTTT
CDR3 protein: CATSRDQVTDTQYF

clone size: .
J gene: TRBJ1-1
V gene: TRBV7-7
D gene: .
CDR3 DNA: TGTGCTAGCACCCAGGAGGGGGTTGAGAACACTGAAGCTTTCTTT
CDR3 protein: CASTQEGVENTEAFF

clone size: .
J gene: TRBJ1-1
V gene: TRBV20-1
D gene: .
CDR3 DNA: TGCAGTGCTAGTATTCCCTTGAGGGGCCGGTCTGAAGCTTTCTTT
CDR3 protein: CSASIPLRGRSEAFF

clone size: .
J gene: TRBJ1-1
V gene: TRBV3-1/TRBV3-2
D gene: .
CDR3 DNA: TGTGCCAGCAGCCAAGATTGGAGTGTATCTGAAGCTTTCTTT
CDR3 protein: CASSQDWSVSEAFF

clone size: .
J gene: TRBJ1-2
V gene: TRBV5-8
D gene: .
CDR3 DNA: TGTGCCAGCAGCTCGACCGGGGCGAGCTATGGCTACACCTTC
CDR3 protein: CASSSTGASYGYTF

clone size: .
J gene: TRBJ2-1
V gene: TRBV29-1
D gene: .
CDR3 DNA: TGCAGCGTTGACTATGGGGGCTTCGCCGATCTCTCCTACAATGAGCAGTTCTTC
CDR3 protein: CSVDYGGFADLSYNEQFF

clone size: .
J gene: TRBJ1-2
V gene: TRBV28
D gene: .
CDR3 DNA: TGTGCCAGCACGGGTAGTAGATATGGCTACACCTTC
CDR3 protein: CASTGSRYGYTF

clone size: .
J gene: TRBJ2-7
V gene: TRBV4-3
D gene: .
CDR3 DNA: TGCGCCAGCAGCCAAGGGAACTCCTACGAGCAGTACTTC
CDR3 protein: CASSQGNSYEQYF

clone size: .
J gene: TRBJ1-3
V gene: TRBV5-1
D gene: TRBD1
CDR3 DNA: TGCGCCAGCAGCTTGGGACAGGGGACTGGAAATGAGGATTTT
CDR3 protein: CASSLGQGTGNEDF

clone size: .
J gene: TRBJ1-6
V gene: TRBV5-4
D gene: TRBD1
CDR3 DNA: TGTGCCAGCAGCCGCGGGATGGACAGGATGGGTTCACCCCTCCACTTT
CDR3 protein: CASSRGMDRMGSPLHF